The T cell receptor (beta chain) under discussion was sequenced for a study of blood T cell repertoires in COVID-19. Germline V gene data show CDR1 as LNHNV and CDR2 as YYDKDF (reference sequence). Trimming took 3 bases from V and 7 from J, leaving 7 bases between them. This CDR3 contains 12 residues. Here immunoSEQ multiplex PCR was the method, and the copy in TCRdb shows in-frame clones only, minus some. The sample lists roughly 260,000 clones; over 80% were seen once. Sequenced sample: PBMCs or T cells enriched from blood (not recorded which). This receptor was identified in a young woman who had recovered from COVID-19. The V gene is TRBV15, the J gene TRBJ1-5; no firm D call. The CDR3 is CATSRQKQPQHF. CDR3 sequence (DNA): TGTGCCACCAGCAGGCAGAAACAGCCCCAGCATTTT. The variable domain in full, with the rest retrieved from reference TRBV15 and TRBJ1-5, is DAMVIQNPRYQVTQFGKPVTLSCSQTLNHNVMYWYQQKSSQAPKLLFHYYDKDFNNEADTPDNFQSRRPNTSFCFLDIRSPGLGDTAMYLCATSRQKQPQHFGDGTRLSIL.